This T cell receptor (beta chain) was retrieved from a study of OX40 agonist ivuxolimab in advanced cancers. Regarding the study in general: Ivuxolimab was a fully human IgG2 agonistic monoclonal antibody targeting the costimulatory receptor OX40 (CD134). Prior anti-PD-1, anti-PD-L1 or anti-CTLA-4 therapy was permitted, and approximately 41% of dose-escalation patients had received checkpoint inhibitors. Of the roughly 52 dose-escalation patients, hepatocellular carcinoma was present in around 20, melanoma in around 15, renal cell carcinoma in 9 and head and neck cancer in 9. Partial responses occurred in three dose-escalation patients, of whom one had hepatocellular carcinoma and two had cutaneous melanoma. The monotherapy dose-escalation portion (N of about 57 patients) of the phase I ivuxolimab trial is reported in the paper. The dose-escalation cohort was roughly 80% male with a mean age of around 62 years, ranging from 23 to 79. Peripheral TCRbeta sequencing aimed to test whether ivuxolimab altered TCR sequence diversity and caused clonal T-cell expansion. Intravenous ivuxolimab was administered to patients every 2 weeks at six dose levels: 0.01, 0.1, 0.3, 1.5, 3 and 10 mg/kg.

The CDR3 holds 15 amino acids from the cysteine to the phenylalanine. Only CDR3 DNA is held: 45 bases, read in frame from base 1. CDR1 is given as LNHNV and CDR2 as YYDKDF, both from the germline V gene (reference sequence). Germline trimming amounts to 0 bases on V and 6 bases on J, with 5 as the count of junction bases outside the gene matches. The investigation overall reported the following: On average, CD8+ T cells showed more expanded clones than CD4+ T cells after ivuxolimab. At doses from 0.1 to 3.0 mg/kg, clonal expansion was seen in both CD4+ and CD8+ blood T cells between baseline and week 6. Partial responders in the 0.1-3.0 mg/kg groups had among the lowest normalized peripheral clonal expansion, especially among CD8+ T cells. Low levels of normalized T-cell clonal expansion were also shown by some nonresponding patients. Antigen specificity was not determined for the clonally expanded peripheral T cells.

Concerning this clone itself: The antigen it recognizes is unknown. The sample holds no much larger clone one base away, and base qualities are not on file.

To sequence the TCRbeta CDR3 region, genomic DNA was isolated from the sorted cells. The immunoSEQ Assay was used to sequence the TCRbeta CDR3 regions. The table comes from immuneACCESS by way of TCRdb, which keeps in-frame sequences with V and J called. Part of the clones is missing from these tables; in studies checked, under half for an unresolved V gene and the rest for unknown reasons. This sample lists 75,000 to 100,000 clones; roughly nine tenths were detected once. The ten most abundant clones make up around 3.5% of the sample. The trial excluded patients who had a history of autoimmune disease or who were on systemic immunosuppression. Peripheral blood for TCR sequencing was collected from all dose cohorts at baseline, on cycle 4 day 1, and on cycle 7 day 1. The samples were drawn from a first-in-human, open-label, multicenter phase I dose-escalation trial of ivuxolimab. Adults with locally advanced or metastatic head and neck squamous cell, hepatocellular, melanoma or renal cell carcinoma were enrolled in the trial. Before TCR sequencing, CD4+ and CD8+ T cells were separately sorted from peripheral blood.

This clonotype originated in an adult with an advanced solid tumor such as melanoma, head and neck, liver or kidney cancer. The V and J genes are TRBV15 and TRBJ2-4; 7 central bases correspond to TRBD1. The sample here was CD4+ or CD8+ T cells sorted from blood, taken in a trial of the OX40 agonist ivuxolimab. The nucleotide sequence is TGTGCCACCAGCAGAGATAAGGGGGCTGGAAACATTCAGTACTTC. This codes for CATSRDKGAGNIQYF.